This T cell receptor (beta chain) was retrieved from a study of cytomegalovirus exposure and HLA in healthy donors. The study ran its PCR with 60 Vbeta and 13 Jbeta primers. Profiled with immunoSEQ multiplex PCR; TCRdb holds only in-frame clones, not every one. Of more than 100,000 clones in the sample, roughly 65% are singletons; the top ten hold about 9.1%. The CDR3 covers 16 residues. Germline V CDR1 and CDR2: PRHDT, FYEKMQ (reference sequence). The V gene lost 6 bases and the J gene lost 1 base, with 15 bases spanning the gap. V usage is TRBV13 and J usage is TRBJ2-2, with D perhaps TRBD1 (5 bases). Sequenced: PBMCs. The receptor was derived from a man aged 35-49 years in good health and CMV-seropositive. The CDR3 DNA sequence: TGTGCCAGCAGACGTATCAGGGAATTGAACACCGGGGAGCTGTTTTTT. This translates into CASRRIRELNTGELFF.